This T cell receptor (beta chain) was obtained from a study of Tregs in tolerant kidney transplant recipients. Germline-derived CDR1 and CDR2 are SNHLY and FYNNEI. The CDR3 totals 15 residues. With 5 bases removed from V and 8 bases from J, the gap between germline ends came to 19 bases. Clones were sequenced by immunoSEQ multiplex PCR, and TCRdb holds only the in-frame ones, with some missing. This sample contains some 29,000 clones. Recipients received nonmyeloablative bone marrow transplants from related graft donors, with transient mixed chimerism. Unstimulated regulatory T cells (CD4+CD25+CD127-), CD4+CD25- non-regulatory cells, CD4 and CD8 cells were FACS-sorted from thawed PBMCs. A remark on this clone: The antigen remains undetermined. The DNA ends 3 residues before the CDR3 does, and the rest of the CDR3 is filled in from the germline J gene.

Findings and caveats of the study: Nucleotide sequences could not be compared across some patients' samples due to primer changes.

This sequence joins TRBV2 and TRBJ1-3; tentatively, D is TRBD1 (6 bases). The sequence was collected from a human patient who received a combined kidney and bone marrow transplant. The graft donor may account for some of the T cells. This sample comprised CD4+ T cells from blood (PBMCs), obtained 24 months after the transplant. CDR3: CASSFRTAPRDTIYF. The part of the CDR3 DNA that was read is TGTGCCAGCAGTTTTCGGACAGCGCCTCGGGACACC.